This T cell receptor (delta chain) comes out of a study of gamma-delta T cells after stem cell transplantation. This clone was found a few times. TCRdb assigns this DNA the protein of a much larger clone, which departs from its translation at residue 5; this likely reflects a read error, and the protein shown comes from translating the DNA. CDR1 and CDR2 from the germline V gene are GEAIGNYY and EKD. V trimming: 3 bases; J trimming: 0 bases; junction bases outside the gene matches: 9. The CDR3 loop spans 18 amino acids. TCRdb re-analyzed the RT-PCR reads via CATT. The sample consists of just under 900 delta-chain clones, roughly 19% of them appearing once.

This sequence originates from a human donor. It is not recorded whose cells these are; they may come from a transplant donor. The specimen was gamma-delta T cells. V usage is TRDV2 and J usage is TRDJ1; TRDD3 matches at 13 bases. CDR3 region: CACDAITGGYEYTDKLIF. The CDR3 bases are TGTGCCTGTGACGCTATTACTGGGGGATACGAGTACACCGATAAACTCATCTTT.